One and the same sample provided the 14 T cell receptor beta chains below, sequenced in a study of blood T cell repertoires in COVID-19. Only in-frame clones appear in the TCRdb table, and some are missing; sequencing was by immunoSEQ multiplex PCR. The repertoire holds 250,000 to 300,000 clones, around 86% seen once, with around 2.1% in the top ten. Specimen: peripheral blood. Receptor source: a man aged 45 to 65 with acute or convalescent COVID-19.

CDR3 nucleotides: TGTGCCAGCAGTTTAGGACTAGCTCGCGAGCAGTACTTC. It is translated as CASSLGLAREQYF. The chain is built from TRBV27 and TRBJ2-7; TRBD2 agrees at 8 bases. The germline CDR1 and CDR2 sequences are MNHEY and SMNVEV (reference sequence). V dropped 2 bases and J dropped 6; count of bases not matched to a gene: 3. This CDR3 contains 13 residues.

The chain joins TRBV5-6 to TRBJ2-3, with TRBD2 matching 7 bases. CDR1 and CDR2 from the germline V gene are SGHDT and YYEEEE. With 0 bases clipped from V and 1 base from J, the junction kept 2 bases outside the gene matches. The CDR3 extends over 15 amino acids. The CDR3 sequence: CASSLDAGGTDTQYF. In DNA form, the CDR3 reads TGTGCCAGCAGCTTGGACGCGGGGGGCACAGATACGCAGTATTTT.

This clone was detected only once. The CDR3 nucleotides are TGTGCCAGCAGACAACCGGCCCAGGACTACGAGCAGTACTTC. Protein product: CASRQPAQDYEQYF. The chain carries TRBV6-5 and TRBJ2-7; D not resolved. V lost 6 bases to trimming and J lost 3 bases, with 15 bases between them. Per the germline V gene, CDR1 is MNHEY and CDR2 is SVGAGI. There are 14 residues in the CDR3.

V is TRBV30 and J is TRBJ2-7, with D unclear. The CDR3 sequence is 12 residues long. V gave up 2 bases and J gave up 6 bases, with 11 bases separating them. The germline gives CDR1 GTSNPN, CDR2 SVGIG (reference sequence). In DNA, the CDR3 is TGTGCCTGGAGTCCCACGGTACTCGAGCAGTACTTC. Translation gives CAWSPTVLEQYF.

The chain recombines TRBV18 with TRBJ2-3, with D possibly matching TRBD2 (5 bases). This CDR3 is 17 amino acids long. Trimming left V 5 bases short and J 0 bases short, with 18 bases between. Looked up from germline, CDR1 is KGHSH and CDR2 is LQKENI. The CDR3 DNA is TGTGCCAGCTCAGCCCTACCGGGGTCCTCTAGCACAGATACGCAGTATTTT. Its protein is CASSALPGSSSTDTQYF.

V is TRBV4-1 and J is TRBJ2-2; 7 nucleotides line up with TRBD2. CDR3 length: 16 amino acids. Unmatched junction bases numbered 13, after V lost 6 bases and J lost 6 bases. The germline gives CDR1 MGHRA, CDR2 YSYEKL. The CDR3 DNA reads as TGCGCCAGCAGTCTCCAGGTTAGGACTAGTTCCGGGGAGCTGTTTTTT. The encoded protein is CASSLQVRTSSGELFF.

The chain links TRBV5-8 to TRBJ1-2, with D possibly being TRBD1 (5 bases). V lost 4 bases and J lost 4, with 17 bases in between. This CDR3 has 15 amino acids. Germline V gives CDR1 SGHTS, CDR2 YDEGEE. CDR3 DNA sequence: TGTGCCAGCAGCCCTACACCAGGGCGGGGCTATGGCTACACCTTC. Translated, it gives CASSPTPGRGYGYTF.

The gene calls are TRBV7-6 and TRBJ1-5, with TRBD1 matching 10 bases. The CDR3 extends over 15 amino acids. Losses at the gene ends were 6 bases for V and 11 bases for J; bases not matched to a gene: 13. The germline V gene encodes CDR1 SGHVS and CDR2 FNYEAQ. For the CDR3, the DNA is TGTGCCAGCAGTACGGGTCCCGGGACAGGGGCGTCCCAGCATTTT. Protein sequence: CASSTGPGTGASQHF.

The chain joins TRBV19 to TRBJ1-6; D is perhaps TRBD1 (5 bases). Germline V gene sequence: CDR1 LNHDA, CDR2 SQIVND (reference sequence). Trimming cost V 4 bases and J 0 bases, with 10 bases left between them. The CDR3 contains 16 residues. Here the CDR3 DNA reads TGTGCCAGTAGTAGCGGGGCAAGCTCCTATAATTCACCCCTCCACTTT. As protein: CASSSGASSYNSPLHF.

Points on this clone: The same CDR3 also results from other DNA sequences found in this sample. The V gene is TRBV7-3, the J gene TRBJ1-2; no clear D. V was trimmed by 2 bases and J by 2 bases, leaving 6 bases between them. CDR3 length: 13 amino acids. Germline CDR1 and CDR2: SGHTA and FQGTGA. CDR3 protein: CASSLGQNYGYTF. In nucleotides, the CDR3 is TGTGCCAGCAGCTTAGGGCAGAACTATGGCTACACCTTC.

This chain links TRBV5-4 with TRBJ1-5, with D possibly TRBD1 on 6 matching bases. Trimming stripped 4 bases from V and 4 bases from J, with 15 bases between. The CDR3 is made up of 15 amino acids. Looked up from germline, CDR1 is SGHNT and CDR2 is YYREEE (reference sequence). CDR3 region: CASSRGGERNQPQHF. For the CDR3, the DNA is TGTGCCAGCAGCAGGGGGGGGGAAAGAAATCAGCCCCAGCATTTT.

The rearrangement uses TRBV2 and TRBJ1-1; 7 bases match TRBD1. The germline CDR1 and CDR2 sequences are SNHLY and FYNNEI. V shed 2 bases, J shed 2 bases, and the junction held 5 bases outside the gene matches. The CDR3 is 15 amino acids. In DNA, the CDR3 is TGTGCCAGCAGTGAAATTTACAGGGGCAACACTGAAGCTTTCTTT. This codes for CASSEIYRGNTEAFF.

This chain joins TRBV9 and TRBJ2-2; TRBD2 might be the D (6 bases). Germline V CDR1 and CDR2: SGDLS, YYNGEE. The CDR3 spans 15 residues. V lost 7 bases and J lost 3, with 16 bases in between. The CDR3 spells CASSLRWGDTGELFF. DNA of the CDR3: TGTGCCAGCTCCCTTCGGTGGGGGGACACCGGGGAGCTGTTTTTT.

The chain carries TRBV4-2 and TRBJ2-3; 7 positions agree with TRBD2. V was clipped by 0 bases and J by 2 bases; unmatched bases: 5. The V gene's germline CDR1 is LGHNA and CDR2 YNFKEQ. CDR3 length equals 16 residues. The CDR3 DNA follows: TGTGCCAGCAGCCAAGACGGGCGGGGGTTCACAGATACGCAGTATTTT. Its protein product is CASSQDGRGFTDTQYF.